The sequence of this T cell receptor (beta chain) was determined in a study of graft-versus-host responses after intestinal transplantation. Study-level background: Every transplant recipient was induced with anti-thymocyte globulin, then maintained on tacrolimus and steroids for roughly 3 years. General study results and limits: GvH clonotypes were identified within recipient marrow, with a subset emerging first in ileum or blood. The presence of high graft-versus-host to host-versus-graft clonal ratios in allografts characterized patients with graft-donor T cell macrochimerism.

The assay was immunoSEQ multiplex PCR, and TCRdb's table has in-frame clones only and misses some. Here the sample spans 40,000 or so clones, approximately 95% being singletons. A word on this clone: No antigen is known for it.

Germline CDR1 is MNHNS and CDR2 is SASEGT. CDR3 length: 13 residues. V shed 6 bases and J shed 9 bases, with 15 bases lying between them. This chain joins TRBV6-1 and TRBJ2-1; possible D gene TRBD1, 6 bases. This specimen was PBMCs, taken 734 days after intestinal transplantation. This receptor was obtained from a human patient who received an intestinal transplant, so some T cells may come from the graft donor. CDR3 DNA: TGTGCCAGCAGCCGAATCACAGGGTCTGAGCAGTTCTTC. Its translation is CASSRITGSEQFF.